The sequence of this T cell receptor (beta chain) was determined in a study of post-analysis software for immune sequencing data. Study as a whole: Relapsing-remitting, secondary progressive and progressive-relapsing courses of multiple sclerosis were included.

Study-wide results and limits: Those with multiple sclerosis, the patient group, showed significantly lower normalized Chao1 diversity than controls. Patients used several TRBV segments, including TRBV5-6, TRBV5-1 and TRBV20-1, more often than controls. The F measure placed samples prepared in the same batch into strongly shared clusters.

V shed 0 bases and J shed 9 bases, with 20 bases lying between them. The CDR3 sequence is 16 residues long. Germline lookup yields CDR1 LGHNA and CDR2 YSLEER. This clonotype came up many times. No antigen is known for it. The TCR beta cDNA libraries carried unique molecular identifiers. It was from about 1 to 10 million T cells that about 540,000 cDNA molecules came. TCRdb fed the PCR reads into MiXCR, producing one record per CDR3 protein. Here the sample spans some 690,000 distinct CDR3 sequences, just under 30% being singletons. This rearrangement joins TRBV4-3 to TRBJ2-5; possibly TRBD2 for D (6 bases). Sequencing used blood. This clonotype was sampled from a girl aged 5-17 years with multiple sclerosis. The CDR3 DNA is TGCGCCAGCAGCCAAGACGGTGGAAGGGAGGCCCTCGCCCAGTACTTC. It translates to CASSQDGGREALAQYF.